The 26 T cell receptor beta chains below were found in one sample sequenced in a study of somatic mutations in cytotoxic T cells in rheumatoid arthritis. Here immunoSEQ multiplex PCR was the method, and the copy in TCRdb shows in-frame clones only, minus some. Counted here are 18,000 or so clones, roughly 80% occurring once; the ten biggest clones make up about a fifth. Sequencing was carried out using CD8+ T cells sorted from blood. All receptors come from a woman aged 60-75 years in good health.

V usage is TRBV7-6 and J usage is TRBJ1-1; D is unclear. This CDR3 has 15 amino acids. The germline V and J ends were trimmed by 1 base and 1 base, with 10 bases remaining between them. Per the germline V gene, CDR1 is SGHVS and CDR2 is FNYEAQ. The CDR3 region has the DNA TGTGCCAGCAGCTTAGGACGGTTAACGAACACTGAAGCTTTCTTT. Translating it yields CASSLGRLTNTEAFF. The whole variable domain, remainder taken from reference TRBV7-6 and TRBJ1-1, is GAGVSQSPRYKVTKRGQDVALRCDPISGHVSLYWYRQALGQGPEFLTYFNYEAQQDKSGLPNDRFSAERPEGSISTLTIQRTEQRDSAMYRCASSLGRLTNTEAFFGQGTRLTVV.

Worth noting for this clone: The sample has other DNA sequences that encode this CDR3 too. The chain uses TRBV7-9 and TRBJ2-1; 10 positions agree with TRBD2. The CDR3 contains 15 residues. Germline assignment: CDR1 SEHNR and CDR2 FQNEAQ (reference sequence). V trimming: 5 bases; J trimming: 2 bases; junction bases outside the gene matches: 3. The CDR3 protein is CASSPSGSPYNEQFF. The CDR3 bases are TGTGCCAGCAGCCCTAGCGGGAGCCCCTACAATGAGCAGTTCTTC.

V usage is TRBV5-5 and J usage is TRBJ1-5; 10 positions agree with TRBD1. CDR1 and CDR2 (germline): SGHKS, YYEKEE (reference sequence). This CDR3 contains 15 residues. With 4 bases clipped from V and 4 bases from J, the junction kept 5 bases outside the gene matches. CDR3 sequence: CASSRGQGSNQPQHF. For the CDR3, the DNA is TGTGCCAGCAGCCGGGGACAGGGGTCTAATCAGCCCCAGCATTTT.

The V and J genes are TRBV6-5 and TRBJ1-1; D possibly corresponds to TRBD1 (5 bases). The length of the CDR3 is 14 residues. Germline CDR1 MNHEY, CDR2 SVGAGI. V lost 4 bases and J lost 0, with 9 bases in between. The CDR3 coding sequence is TGTGCCAGCAGTTCGGGACCGATGAACACTGAAGCTTTCTTT. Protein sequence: CASSSGPMNTEAFF.

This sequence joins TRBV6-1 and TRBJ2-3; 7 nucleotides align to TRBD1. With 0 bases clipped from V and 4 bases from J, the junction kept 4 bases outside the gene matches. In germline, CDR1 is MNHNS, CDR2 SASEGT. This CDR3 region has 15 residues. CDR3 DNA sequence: TGTGCCAGCAGTGAAGCGGAACAGGGGCCAGATACGCAGTATTTT. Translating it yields CASSEAEQGPDTQYF.

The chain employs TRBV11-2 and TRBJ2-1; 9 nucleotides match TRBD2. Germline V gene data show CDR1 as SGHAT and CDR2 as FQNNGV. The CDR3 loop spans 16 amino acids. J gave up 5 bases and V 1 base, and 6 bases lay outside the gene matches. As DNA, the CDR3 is TGTGCCAGCAGCTTAGTATTGACTAGCGGCAACAATGAGCAGTTCTTC. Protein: CASSLVLTSGNNEQFF.

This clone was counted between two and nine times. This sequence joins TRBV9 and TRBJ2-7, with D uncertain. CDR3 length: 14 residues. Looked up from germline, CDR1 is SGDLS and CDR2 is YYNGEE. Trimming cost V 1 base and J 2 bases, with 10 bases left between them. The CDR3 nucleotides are TGTGCCAGCAGCGTACGGGCAGGACCCTACGAGCAGTACTTC. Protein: CASSVRAGPYEQYF. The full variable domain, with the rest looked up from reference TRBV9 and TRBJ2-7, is DSGVTQTPKHLITATGQRVTLRCSPRSGDLSVYWYQQSLDQGLQFLIQYYNGEERAKGNILERFSAQQFPDLHSELNLSSLELGDSALYFCASSVRAGPYEQYFGPGTRLTVT.

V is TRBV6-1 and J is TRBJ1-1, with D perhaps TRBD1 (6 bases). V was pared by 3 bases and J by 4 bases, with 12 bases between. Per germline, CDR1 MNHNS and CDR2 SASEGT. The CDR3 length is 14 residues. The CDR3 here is CASSEWRGVTEAFF. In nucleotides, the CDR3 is TGTGCCAGCAGTGAGTGGAGGGGGGTCACTGAAGCTTTCTTT.

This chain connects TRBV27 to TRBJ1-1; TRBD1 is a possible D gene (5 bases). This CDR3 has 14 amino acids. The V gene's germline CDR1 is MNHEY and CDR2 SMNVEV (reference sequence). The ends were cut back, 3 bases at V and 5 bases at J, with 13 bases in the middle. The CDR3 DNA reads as TGTGCCAGCAGTTTGAGGGGTTTGGTGACTGAAGCTTTCTTT. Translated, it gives CASSLRGLVTEAFF.

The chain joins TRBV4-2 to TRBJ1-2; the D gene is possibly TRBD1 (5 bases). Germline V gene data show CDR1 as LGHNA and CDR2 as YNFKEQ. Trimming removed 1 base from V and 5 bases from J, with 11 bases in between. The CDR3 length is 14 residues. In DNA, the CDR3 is TGTGCCAGCAGCCAAGTGGGGGAGTCGTATGGCTACACCTTC. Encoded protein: CASSQVGESYGYTF.

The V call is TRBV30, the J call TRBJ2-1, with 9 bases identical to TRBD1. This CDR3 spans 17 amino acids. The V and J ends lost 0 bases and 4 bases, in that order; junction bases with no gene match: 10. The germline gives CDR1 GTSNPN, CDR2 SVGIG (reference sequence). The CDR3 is CAWSVLGQGLSYNEQFF. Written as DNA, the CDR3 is TGTGCCTGGAGTGTACTGGGACAGGGCCTTTCATACAATGAGCAGTTCTTC.

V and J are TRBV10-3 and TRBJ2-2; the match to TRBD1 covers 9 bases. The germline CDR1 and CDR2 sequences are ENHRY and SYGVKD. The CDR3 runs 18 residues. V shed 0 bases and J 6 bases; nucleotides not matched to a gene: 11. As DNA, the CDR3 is TGTGCCATCAGTGAGTCGACTCAGGGACAGGGAAGGTCCGGGGAGCTGTTTTTT. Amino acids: CAISESTQGQGRSGELFF.

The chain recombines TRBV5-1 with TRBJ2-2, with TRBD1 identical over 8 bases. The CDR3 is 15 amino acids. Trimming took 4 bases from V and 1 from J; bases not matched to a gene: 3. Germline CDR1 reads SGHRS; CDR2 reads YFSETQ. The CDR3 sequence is CASSAGGLNTGELFF. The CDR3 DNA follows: TGCGCCAGCAGCGCAGGGGGCTTGAACACCGGGGAGCTGTTTTTT.

The CDR3 reads CAISESGPASTGELFF. In DNA form, the CDR3 reads TGTGCCATCAGTGAGTCGGGGCCGGCGAGCACCGGGGAGCTGTTTTTT. V gene TRBV10-3 combines with J gene TRBJ2-2, with D maybe TRBD1 (5 bases). The CDR3 has 16 residues. Trimming took off 0 bases at V and 4 bases at J, with 12 bases between the two ends. CDR1 is ENHRY and CDR2 is SYGVKD in the germline V gene.

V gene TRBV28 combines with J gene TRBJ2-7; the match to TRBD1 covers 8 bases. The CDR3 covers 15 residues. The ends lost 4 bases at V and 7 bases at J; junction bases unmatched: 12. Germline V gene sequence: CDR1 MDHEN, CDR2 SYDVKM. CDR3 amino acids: CASSSSGGRVGEQYF. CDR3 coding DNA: TGTGCCAGCAGTTCTTCAGGGGGCAGGGTGGGAGAGCAGTACTTC.

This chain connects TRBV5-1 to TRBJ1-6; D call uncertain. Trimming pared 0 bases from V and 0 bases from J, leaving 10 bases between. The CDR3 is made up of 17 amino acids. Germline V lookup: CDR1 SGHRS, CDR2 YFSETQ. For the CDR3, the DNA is TGCGCCAGCAGCTTGGACGGCGGGAGCTCCTATAATTCACCCCTCCACTTT. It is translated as CASSLDGGSSYNSPLHF. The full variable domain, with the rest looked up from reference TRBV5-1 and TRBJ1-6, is KAGVTQTPRYLIKTRGQQVTLSCSPISGHRSVSWYQQTPGQGLQFLFEYFSETQRNKGNFPGRFSGRQFSNSRSEMNVSTLELGDSALYLCASSLDGGSSYNSPLHFGNGTRLTVT.

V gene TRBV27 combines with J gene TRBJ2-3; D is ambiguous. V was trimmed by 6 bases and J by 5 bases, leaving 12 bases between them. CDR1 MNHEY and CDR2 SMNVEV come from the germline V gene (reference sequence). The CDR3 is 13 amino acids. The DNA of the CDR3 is TGTGCCAGCAGCTCAGATAGGAAAGATACGCAGTATTTT. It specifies CASSSDRKDTQYF.

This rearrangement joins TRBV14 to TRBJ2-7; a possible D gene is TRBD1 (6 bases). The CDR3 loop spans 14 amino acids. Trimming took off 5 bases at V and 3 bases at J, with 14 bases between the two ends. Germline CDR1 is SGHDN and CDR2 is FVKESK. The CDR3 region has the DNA TGTGCCAGCAGCTCGAACAGGGTGGGCTACGAGCAGTACTTC. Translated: CASSSNRVGYEQYF.

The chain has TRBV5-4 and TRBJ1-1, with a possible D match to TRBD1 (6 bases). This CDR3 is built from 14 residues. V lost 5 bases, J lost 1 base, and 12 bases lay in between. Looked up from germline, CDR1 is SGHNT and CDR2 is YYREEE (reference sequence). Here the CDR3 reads CASRLGGKNTEAFF. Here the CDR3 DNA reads TGTGCCAGCAGGCTAGGGGGAAAGAACACTGAAGCTTTCTTT.

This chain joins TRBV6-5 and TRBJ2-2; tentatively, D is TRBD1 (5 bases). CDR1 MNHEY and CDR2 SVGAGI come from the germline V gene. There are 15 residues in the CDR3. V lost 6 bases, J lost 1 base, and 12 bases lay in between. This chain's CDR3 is CASRPSTGNTGELFF. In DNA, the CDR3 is TGTGCCAGCAGACCCTCAACAGGGAACACCGGGGAGCTGTTTTTT.

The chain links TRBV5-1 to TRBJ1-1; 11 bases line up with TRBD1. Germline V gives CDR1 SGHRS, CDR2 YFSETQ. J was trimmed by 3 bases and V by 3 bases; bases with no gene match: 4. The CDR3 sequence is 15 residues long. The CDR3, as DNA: TGCGCCAGCAGCTCGTTGGGACAGGGGGACACTGAAGCTTTCTTT. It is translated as CASSSLGQGDTEAFF.

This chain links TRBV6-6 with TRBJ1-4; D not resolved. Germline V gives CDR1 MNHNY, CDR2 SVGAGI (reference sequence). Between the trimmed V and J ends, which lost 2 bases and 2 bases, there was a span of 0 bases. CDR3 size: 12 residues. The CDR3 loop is CASSYTNEKLFF. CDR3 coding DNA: TGTGCCAGCAGTTACACTAATGAAAAACTGTTTTTT.

The CDR3 nucleotides are TGTGCCAGCAGTTACCCCCTAGCGGCAAACAGCTCCTACAATGAGCAGTTCTTC. Translated, it gives CASSYPLAANSSYNEQFF. This chain links TRBV9 with TRBJ2-1; 7 bases map to TRBD2. The CDR3 loop spans 18 amino acids. Germline V lookup: CDR1 SGDLS, CDR2 YYNGEE. J was trimmed by 0 bases and V by 5 bases; bases with no gene match: 14. The whole variable domain, remainder taken from reference TRBV9 and TRBJ2-1, is DSGVTQTPKHLITATGQRVTLRCSPRSGDLSVYWYQQSLDQGLQFLIQYYNGEERAKGNILERFSAQQFPDLHSELNLSSLELGDSALYFCASSYPLAANSSYNEQFFGPGTRLTVL.

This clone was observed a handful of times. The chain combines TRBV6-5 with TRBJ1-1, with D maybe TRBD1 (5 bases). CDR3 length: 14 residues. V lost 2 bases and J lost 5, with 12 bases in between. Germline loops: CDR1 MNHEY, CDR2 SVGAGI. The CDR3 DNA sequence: TGTGCCAGCAGTTACGGGACGGGCGGGACTGAAGCTTTCTTT. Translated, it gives CASSYGTGGTEAFF.

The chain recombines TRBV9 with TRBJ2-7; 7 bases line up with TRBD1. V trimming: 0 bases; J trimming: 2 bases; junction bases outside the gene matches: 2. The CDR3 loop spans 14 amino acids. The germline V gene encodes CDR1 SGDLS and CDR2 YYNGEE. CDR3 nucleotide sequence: TGTGCCAGCAGCGTAGGGGACAGCACCTACGAGCAGTACTTC. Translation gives CASSVGDSTYEQYF.

The CDR3 region is CASSLEDGFYEQYF. The CDR3 DNA sequence: TGTGCCAGCAGTCTAGAGGACGGATTCTACGAGCAGTACTTC. The V gene is TRBV6-5, the J gene TRBJ2-7; no clear D gene. Per the germline V gene, CDR1 is MNHEY and CDR2 is SVGAGI. The CDR3 contains 14 residues. Trimming pared 5 bases from V and 3 bases from J, leaving 14 bases between.